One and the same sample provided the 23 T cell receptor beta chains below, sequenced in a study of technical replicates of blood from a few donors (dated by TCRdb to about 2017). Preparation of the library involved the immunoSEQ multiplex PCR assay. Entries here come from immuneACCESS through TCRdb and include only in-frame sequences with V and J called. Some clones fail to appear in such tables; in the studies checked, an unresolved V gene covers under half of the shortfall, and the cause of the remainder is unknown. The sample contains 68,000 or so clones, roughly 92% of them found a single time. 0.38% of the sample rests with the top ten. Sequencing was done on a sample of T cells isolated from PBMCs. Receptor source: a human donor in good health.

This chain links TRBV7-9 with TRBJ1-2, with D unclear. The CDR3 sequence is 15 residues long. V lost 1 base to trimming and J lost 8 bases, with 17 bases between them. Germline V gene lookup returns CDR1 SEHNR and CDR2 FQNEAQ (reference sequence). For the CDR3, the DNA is TGTGCCAGCAGCTTAGGCTTCGGCAGGTTAGGCGGCTACACCTTC. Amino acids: CASSLGFGRLGGYTF.

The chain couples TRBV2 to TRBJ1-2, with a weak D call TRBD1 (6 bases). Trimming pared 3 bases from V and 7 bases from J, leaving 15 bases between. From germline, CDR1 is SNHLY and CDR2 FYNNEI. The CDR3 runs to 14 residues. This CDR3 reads CASSESRGSSGYTF. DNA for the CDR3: TGTGCCAGCAGTGAGTCCAGGGGATCCTCTGGCTACACCTTC.

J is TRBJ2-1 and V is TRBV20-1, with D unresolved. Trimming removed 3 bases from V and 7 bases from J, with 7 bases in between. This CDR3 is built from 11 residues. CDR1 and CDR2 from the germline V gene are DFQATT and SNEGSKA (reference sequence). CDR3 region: CSASNFNEQFF. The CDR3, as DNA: TGCAGTGCTAGTAATTTTAATGAGCAGTTCTTC.

The CDR3 nucleotides are TGTGCCAGTAGTATCCGGGGTCGGGACACTGAAGCTTTCTTT. This gives the protein CASSIRGRDTEAFF. The chain carries TRBV19 and TRBJ1-1; D remains ambiguous. The CDR3 runs to 14 residues. Germline lookup yields CDR1 LNHDA and CDR2 SQIVND (reference sequence). V dropped 3 bases and J dropped 3 bases, with 11 bases sitting between them.

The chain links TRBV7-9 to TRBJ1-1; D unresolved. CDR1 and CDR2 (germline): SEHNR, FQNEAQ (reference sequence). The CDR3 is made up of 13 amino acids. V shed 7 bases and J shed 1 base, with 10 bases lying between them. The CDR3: CASIRRENTEAFF. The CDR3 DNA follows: TGTGCCAGCATACGACGGGAGAACACTGAAGCTTTCTTT. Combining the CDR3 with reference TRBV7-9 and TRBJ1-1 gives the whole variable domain DTGVSQNPRHKITKRGQNVTFRCDPISEHNRLYWYRQTLGQGPEFLTYFQNEAQLEKSRLLSDRFSAERPKGSFSTLEIQRTEQGDSAMYLCASIRRENTEAFFGQGTRLTVV.

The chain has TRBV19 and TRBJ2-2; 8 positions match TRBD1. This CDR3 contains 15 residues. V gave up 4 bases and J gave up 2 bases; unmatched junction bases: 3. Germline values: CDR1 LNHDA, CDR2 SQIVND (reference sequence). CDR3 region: CASSTGQGNTGELFF. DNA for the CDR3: TGTGCCAGTAGTACAGGACAGGGCAACACCGGGGAGCTGTTTTTT.

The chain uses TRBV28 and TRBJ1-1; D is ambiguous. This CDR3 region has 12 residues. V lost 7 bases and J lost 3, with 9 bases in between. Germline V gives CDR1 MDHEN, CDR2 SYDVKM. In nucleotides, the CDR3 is TGTGCCAGCATAGCATGGGACACTGAAGCTTTCTTT. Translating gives CASIAWDTEAFF.

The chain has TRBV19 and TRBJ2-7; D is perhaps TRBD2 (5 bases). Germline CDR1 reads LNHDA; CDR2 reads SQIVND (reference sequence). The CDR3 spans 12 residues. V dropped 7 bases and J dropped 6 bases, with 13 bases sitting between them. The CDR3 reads CASNKLGSEQYF. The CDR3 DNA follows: TGTGCCAGTAACAAACTAGGCAGCGAGCAGTACTTC.

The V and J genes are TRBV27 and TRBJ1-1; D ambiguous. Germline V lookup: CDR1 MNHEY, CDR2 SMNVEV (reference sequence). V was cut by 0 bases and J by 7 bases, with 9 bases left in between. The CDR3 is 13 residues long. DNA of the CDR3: TGTGCCAGCAGTTTATCGGGCAGTGGTGAAGCTTTCTTT. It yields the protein CASSLSGSGEAFF.

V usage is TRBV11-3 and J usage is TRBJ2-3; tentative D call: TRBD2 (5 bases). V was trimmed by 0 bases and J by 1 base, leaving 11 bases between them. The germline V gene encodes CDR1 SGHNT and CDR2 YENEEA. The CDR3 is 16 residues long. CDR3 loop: CASSLDAPRGTDTQYF. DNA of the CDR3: TGTGCCAGCAGCTTAGACGCCCCGCGGGGCACAGATACGCAGTATTTT.

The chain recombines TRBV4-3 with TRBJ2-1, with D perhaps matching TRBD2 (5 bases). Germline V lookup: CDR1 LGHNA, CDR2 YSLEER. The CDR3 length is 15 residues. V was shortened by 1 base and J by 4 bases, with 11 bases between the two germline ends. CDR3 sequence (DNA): TGCGCCAGCAGCCAAGGGCCAGCGGAGTACAATGAGCAGTTCTTC. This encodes CASSQGPAEYNEQFF.

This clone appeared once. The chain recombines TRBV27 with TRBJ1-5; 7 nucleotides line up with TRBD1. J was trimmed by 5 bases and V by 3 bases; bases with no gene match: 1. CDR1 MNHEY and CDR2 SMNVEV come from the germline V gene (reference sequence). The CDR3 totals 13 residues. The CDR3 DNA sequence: TGTGCCAGCAGTTTTGGACAGGATCAGCCCCAGCATTTT. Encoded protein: CASSFGQDQPQHF.

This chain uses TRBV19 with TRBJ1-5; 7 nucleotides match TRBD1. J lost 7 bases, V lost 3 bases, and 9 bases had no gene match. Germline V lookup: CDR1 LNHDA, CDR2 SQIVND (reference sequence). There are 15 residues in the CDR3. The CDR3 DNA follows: TGTGCCAGTAGTATGAACAGGGGAGCTCGGCAGCCCCAGCATTTT. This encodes CASSMNRGARQPQHF.

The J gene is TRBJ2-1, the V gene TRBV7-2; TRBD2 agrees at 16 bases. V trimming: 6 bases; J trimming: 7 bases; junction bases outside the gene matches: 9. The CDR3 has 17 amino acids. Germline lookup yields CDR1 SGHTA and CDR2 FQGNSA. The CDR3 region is CASSWGLAGGPGNEQFF. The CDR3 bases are TGTGCCAGCAGTTGGGGACTAGCGGGAGGGCCGGGGAATGAGCAGTTCTTC.

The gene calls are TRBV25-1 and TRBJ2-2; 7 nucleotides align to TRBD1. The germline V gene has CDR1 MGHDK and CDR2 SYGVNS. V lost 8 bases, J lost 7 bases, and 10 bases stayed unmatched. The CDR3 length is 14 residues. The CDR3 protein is CASRDDRVDGELFF. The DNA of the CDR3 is TGTGCCAGCCGGGATGACAGGGTGGACGGGGAGCTGTTTTTT.

The CDR3 DNA follows: TGTGCCAGTAGTTACATCGGGACCTACAATGAGCAGTTCTTC. It encodes CASSYIGTYNEQFF. This sequence joins TRBV19 and TRBJ2-1; perhaps TRBD2 as D (5 bases). Trimming removed 5 bases at V and 2 bases at J, with 10 bases between. Per germline, CDR1 LNHDA and CDR2 SQIVND (reference sequence). CDR3 length equals 14 residues.

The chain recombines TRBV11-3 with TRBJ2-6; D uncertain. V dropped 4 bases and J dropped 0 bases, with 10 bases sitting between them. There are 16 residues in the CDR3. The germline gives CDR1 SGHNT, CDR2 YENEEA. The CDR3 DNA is TGTGCCAGCAGCTCCGGGTCGTCCTCTGGGGCCAACGTCCTGACTTTC. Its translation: CASSSGSSSGANVLTF.

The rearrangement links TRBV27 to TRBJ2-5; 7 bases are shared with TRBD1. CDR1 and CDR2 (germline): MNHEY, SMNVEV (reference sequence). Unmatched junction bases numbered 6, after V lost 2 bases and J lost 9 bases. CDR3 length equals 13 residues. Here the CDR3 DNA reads TGTGCCAGCAGTTTAGACAGGGTTCACGCCCAGTACTTC. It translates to CASSLDRVHAQYF.

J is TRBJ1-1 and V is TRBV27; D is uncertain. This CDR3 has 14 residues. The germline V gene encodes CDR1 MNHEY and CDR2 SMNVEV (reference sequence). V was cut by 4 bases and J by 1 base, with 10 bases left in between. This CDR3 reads CASSSLGENTEAFF. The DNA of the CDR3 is TGTGCCAGCAGTTCCCTCGGGGAGAACACTGAAGCTTTCTTT.

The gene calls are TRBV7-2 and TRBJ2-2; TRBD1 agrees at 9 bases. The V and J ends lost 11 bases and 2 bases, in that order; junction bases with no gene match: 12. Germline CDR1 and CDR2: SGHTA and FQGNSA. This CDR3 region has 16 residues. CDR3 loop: CALKDRGNLNTGELFF. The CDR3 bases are TGTGCCTTAAAGGACAGGGGCAATTTAAACACCGGGGAGCTGTTTTTT.

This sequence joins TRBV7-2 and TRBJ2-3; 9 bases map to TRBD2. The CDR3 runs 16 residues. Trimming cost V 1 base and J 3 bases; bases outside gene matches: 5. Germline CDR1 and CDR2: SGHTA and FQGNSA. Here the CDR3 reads CASSLGGSGSTDTQYF. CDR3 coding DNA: TGTGCCAGCAGCTTAGGTGGTAGCGGGAGTACAGATACGCAGTATTTT.

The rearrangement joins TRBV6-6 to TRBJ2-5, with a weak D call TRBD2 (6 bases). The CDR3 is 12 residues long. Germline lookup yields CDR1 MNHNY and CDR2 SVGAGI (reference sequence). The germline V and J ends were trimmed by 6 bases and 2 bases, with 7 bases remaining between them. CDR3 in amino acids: CASRAGQETQYF. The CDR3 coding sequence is TGTGCCAGCAGGGCGGGACAAGAGACCCAGTACTTC.

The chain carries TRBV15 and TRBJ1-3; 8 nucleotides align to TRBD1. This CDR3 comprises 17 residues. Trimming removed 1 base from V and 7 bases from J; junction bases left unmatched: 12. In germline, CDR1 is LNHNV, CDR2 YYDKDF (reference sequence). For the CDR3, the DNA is TGTGCCACCAGCAGAGGTAGACAGGGGAAGGATTTTAACACCATATATTTT. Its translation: CATSRGRQGKDFNTIYF.